This TCR beta chain was obtained from a study of OX40 agonist ivuxolimab in advanced cancers. Study results and limitations: The study observed clonal expansion of CD4+ and CD8+ blood T cells by week 6 at 0.1 to 3.0 mg/kg. Expanded peripheral T cell antigen specificity was not determined.

This table comes from immunoSEQ multiplex PCR, and its TCRdb copy is limited to in-frame clones, with some not included. The sample has about 79,000 clones, roughly 94% seen once. If patients had autoimmune disease history or systemic immunosuppression, they were excluded. With regard to this clone: Its cognate antigen is unknown.

The source is an adult with an advanced solid tumor such as melanoma, head and neck, liver or kidney cancer. Here the sequenced sample was CD4+ or CD8+ T cells sorted from blood, taken in a trial of the OX40 agonist ivuxolimab.

Here the CDR3 DNA reads TGTGCCAGCAGCTTAGCATCGGCAGATACGCAGTATTTT. Encoded protein: CASSLASADTQYF. This rearrangement joins TRBV7-2 to TRBJ2-3; D not certain. Germline lookup yields CDR1 SGHTA and CDR2 FQGNSA. CDR3 size: 13 residues. Trimming pared 0 bases from V and 4 bases from J, leaving 5 bases between. Supplemented by reference TRBV7-2 and TRBJ2-3, the full variable domain reads GAGVSQSPSNKVTEKGKDVELRCDPISGHTALYWYRQSLGQGLEFLIYFQGNSAPDKSGLPSDRFSAERTGGSVSTLTIQRTQQEDSAVYLCASSLASADTQYFGPGTRLTVL.